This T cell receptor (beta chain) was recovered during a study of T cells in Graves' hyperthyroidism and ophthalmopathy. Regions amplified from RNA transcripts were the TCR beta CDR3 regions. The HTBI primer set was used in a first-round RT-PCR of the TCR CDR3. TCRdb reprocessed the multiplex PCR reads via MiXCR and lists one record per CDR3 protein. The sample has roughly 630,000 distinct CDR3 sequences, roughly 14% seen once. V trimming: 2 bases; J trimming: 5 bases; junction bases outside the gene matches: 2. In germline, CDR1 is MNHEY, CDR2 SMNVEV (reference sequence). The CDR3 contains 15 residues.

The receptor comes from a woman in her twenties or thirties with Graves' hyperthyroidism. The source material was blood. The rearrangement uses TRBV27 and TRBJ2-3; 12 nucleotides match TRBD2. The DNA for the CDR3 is TGTGCCAGCAGTTTACCGGGACTAGCGGGAGATACGCAGTATTTT. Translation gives CASSLPGLAGDTQYF.